One and the same sample provided the 19 T cell receptor beta chains below, sequenced in a study of cytomegalovirus exposure and HLA in healthy donors. It was with 60 Vbeta and 13 Jbeta primers that the PCR ran. TCRdb's table, derived via immunoSEQ multiplex PCR, lists solely in-frame clones and lacks some. The repertoire has about 180,000 clones, 65% to 85% of them found once; the top ten carry around 1.4%. Sequences were obtained from PBMCs. These receptors were obtained from a girl under 18 in good health and CMV-seropositive.

This clone was seen just once. The chain joins TRBV12-5 to TRBJ1-4; maybe TRBD1 (5 bases). V shed 3 bases and J shed 0 bases, with 14 bases lying between them. This CDR3 has 17 amino acids. Germline assignment: CDR1 LGHNT and CDR2 FRNRAP. The CDR3 bases are TGTGCTAGTGGTTTCCTGACAGCCGGTGCAACTAATGAAAAACTGTTTTTT. The encoded protein is CASGFLTAGATNEKLFF.

This chain joins TRBV5-1 and TRBJ1-3; D gene uncertain. The germline V gene encodes CDR1 SGHRS and CDR2 YFSETQ. Trimming cost V 2 bases and J 2 bases, with 14 bases left between them. The CDR3 sequence is 16 residues long. CDR3 region: CASSLSRGRAGNTIYF. The CDR3 bases are TGCGCCAGCAGCTTAAGTCGCGGCAGAGCTGGAAACACCATATATTTT.

The chain has TRBV11-2 and TRBJ1-3, with a weak D call TRBD1 (5 bases). Germline assignment: CDR1 SGHAT and CDR2 FQNNGV. Trimming removed 5 bases from V and 7 bases from J, with 18 bases in between. This CDR3 is 15 amino acids long. CDR3 sequence (DNA): TGTGCCAGCAGCCCAACCTGGGCAGGGCGGAACACCATATATTTT. Protein sequence: CASSPTWAGRNTIYF.

The chain recombines TRBV25-1 with TRBJ2-1; 13 bases line up with TRBD2. V shed 6 bases and J 6 bases; nucleotides not matched to a gene: 5. CDR3 length equals 15 residues. From germline, CDR1 is MGHDK and CDR2 SYGVNS. The CDR3 is CASRTSGRWVNEQFF. The CDR3 DNA follows: TGTGCCAGCAGGACTAGCGGGAGGTGGGTCAATGAGCAGTTCTTC.

The V call is TRBV27, the J call TRBJ1-4; maybe TRBD1 (5 bases). Germline V gene sequence: CDR1 MNHEY, CDR2 SMNVEV (reference sequence). The CDR3 covers 16 residues. Trimming took off 3 bases at V and 0 bases at J, with 11 bases between the two ends. The CDR3: CASSFAGTTTNEKLFF. CDR3 in DNA: TGTGCCAGCAGTTTTGCGGGGACTACAACTAATGAAAAACTGTTTTTT.

This chain connects TRBV15 to TRBJ1-1, with 8 bases identical to TRBD1. Germline loops: CDR1 LNHNV, CDR2 YYDKDF (reference sequence). Trimming removed 3 bases from V and 0 bases from J; junction bases left unmatched: 12. CDR3 length: 18 amino acids. CDR3: CATSRARQGASMNTEAFF. The CDR3, as DNA: TGTGCCACCAGCAGGGCCCGCCAGGGGGCCTCGATGAACACTGAAGCTTTCTTT.

The chain uses TRBV6-1 and TRBJ1-2, with D unclear. Germline V lookup: CDR1 MNHNS, CDR2 SASEGT. CDR3 length: 12 amino acids. The V and J ends lost 2 bases and 5 bases respectively, with 6 bases between them. CDR3 in amino acids: CASSEWAYGYTF. CDR3 DNA: TGTGCCAGCAGTGAATGGGCTTATGGCTACACCTTC.

The V call is TRBV7-3, the J call TRBJ2-1; D possibly corresponds to TRBD1 (5 bases). This CDR3 is 15 amino acids long. V was clipped by 3 bases and J by 0 bases, with 9 bases between them. From germline, CDR1 is SGHTA and CDR2 FQGTGA. DNA of the CDR3: TGTGCCAGCAGCTTGGGGCCTAGCTCCTACAATGAGCAGTTCTTC. Its protein product is CASSLGPSSYNEQFF.

The chain is built from TRBV29-1 and TRBJ1-1, with D tentatively TRBD1 (6 bases). Trimming took off 7 bases at V and 1 base at J, with 34 bases between the two ends. CDR1 is SQVTM and CDR2 is ANQGSEA in the germline V gene. CDR3 size: 20 residues. DNA of the CDR3: TGCAGCGCTGACCGGGGGGGAGACGGGGGCCTAGGACGGACGAACACTGAAGCTTTCTTT. Translated: CSADRGGDGGLGRTNTEAFF.

The chain employs TRBV5-4 and TRBJ1-4; 7 positions match TRBD1. Trimming cost V 4 bases and J 5 bases; bases outside gene matches: 5. There are 14 residues in the CDR3. Germline lookup yields CDR1 SGHNT and CDR2 YYREEE (reference sequence). The CDR3 loop is CASSTGQRNEKLFF. For the CDR3, the DNA is TGTGCCAGCAGCACGGGACAGCGGAATGAAAAACTGTTTTTT. Supplemented by reference TRBV5-4 and TRBJ1-4, the full variable domain reads ETGVTQSPTHLIKTRGQQVTLRCSSQSGHNTVSWYQQALGQGPQFIFQYYREEENGRGNFPPRFSGLQFPNYSSELNVNALELDDSALYLCASSTGQRNEKLFFGSGTQLSVL.

The sample holds one count of this clone. CDR3 DNA: TGTGCCAGTACCTTCACCCCCAACGACAGGGCAAAGCAGTTCTTC. Translation gives CASTFTPNDRAKQFF. The chain links TRBV19 to TRBJ2-1; 7 nucleotides match TRBD1. V trimming: 7 bases; J trimming: 11 bases; junction bases outside the gene matches: 17. From germline, CDR1 is LNHDA and CDR2 SQIVND (reference sequence). The CDR3 consists of 15 residues.

The CDR3 DNA sequence: TGTGCCAGCGGAGGCGACACCTCCTACGAGCAGTACTTC. It is translated as CASGGDTSYEQYF. The rearrangement links TRBV7-6 to TRBJ2-7; weak D call: TRBD2 (5 bases). The CDR3 has 13 residues. Germline V lookup: CDR1 SGHVS, CDR2 FNYEAQ. V was trimmed by 8 bases and J by 0 bases, leaving 11 bases between them.

The chain recombines TRBV30 with TRBJ2-1; 10 nucleotides match TRBD2. Germline lookup yields CDR1 GTSNPN and CDR2 SVGIG (reference sequence). With 3 bases clipped from V and 0 bases from J, the junction kept 5 bases outside the gene matches. The CDR3 runs 16 residues. CDR3 nucleotide sequence: TGTGCCTGGAGGAGAAGCGGGAGGGGCTCCTACAATGAGCAGTTCTTC. Protein sequence: CAWRRSGRGSYNEQFF.

This clone turned up a few times. DNA of the CDR3: TGTGCCAGCAGCTTAGTAGGGGGCAGCTCCTACGAGCAGTACTTC. Amino acid sequence: CASSLVGGSSYEQYF. This chain uses TRBV11-2 with TRBJ2-7, with 7 bases matching TRBD1. The V gene's germline CDR1 is SGHAT and CDR2 FQNNGV. V lost 1 base and J lost 0; bases outside the gene matches: 3. This CDR3 is 15 amino acids long.

This clone occurred once. The rearrangement links TRBV4-1 to TRBJ1-5; D gene unclear. Germline V gene data show CDR1 as MGHRA and CDR2 as YSYEKL. This CDR3 contains 15 residues. V lost 1 base and J 6 bases, leaving 13 bases between the germline ends. The CDR3 here is CASSQVARISQPQHF. CDR3 nucleotides: TGCGCCAGCAGCCAAGTCGCCAGGATAAGTCAGCCCCAGCATTTT.

The chain recombines TRBV10-1 with TRBJ2-5; 11 bases line up with TRBD2. This CDR3 is built from 18 residues. CDR1 is WNHNN, CDR2 SYGVQD, per germline (reference sequence). V lost 0 bases and J lost 4; bases outside the gene matches: 10. The CDR3 nucleotides read TGCGCCAGCAGTGAGTCGATGAGCCTAGCGGGAGGTAGAGAGACCCAGTACTTC. Translating it yields CASSESMSLAGGRETQYF.

This clone was seen once. The chain uses TRBV4-1 and TRBJ1-4; 9 bases agree with TRBD1. With 3 bases clipped from V and 2 bases from J, the junction kept 4 bases outside the gene matches. Germline CDR1 is MGHRA and CDR2 is YSYEKL. The CDR3 is made up of 16 amino acids. The CDR3 DNA follows: TGCGCCAGCAGCCAGACCGGGACAGGGACTAATGAAAAACTGTTTTTT. As protein: CASSQTGTGTNEKLFF.

J is TRBJ1-1 and V is TRBV19; 10 bases fit TRBD1. V shed 4 bases, J shed 3 bases, and the junction held 2 bases outside the gene matches. CDR1 is LNHDA, CDR2 SQIVND, per germline (reference sequence). The CDR3 runs 14 residues. The CDR3 here is CASSRDRGDTEAFF. The CDR3 DNA sequence: TGTGCCAGTAGTAGGGACAGGGGCGACACTGAAGCTTTCTTT. Filled out from reference TRBV19 and TRBJ1-1, the complete variable domain reads DGGITQSPKYLFRKEGQNVTLSCEQNLNHDAMYWYRQDPGQGLRLIYYSQIVNDFQKGDIAEGYSVSREKKESFPLTVTSAQKNPTAFYLCASSRDRGDTEAFFGQGTRLTVV.

The chain has TRBV2 and TRBJ1-2; D ambiguous. Germline V gives CDR1 SNHLY, CDR2 FYNNEI. This CDR3 is built from 15 residues. V lost 1 base to trimming and J lost 2 bases, with 11 bases between them. The CDR3 sequence: CASSEGAGSNYGYTF. In DNA form, the CDR3 reads TGTGCCAGCAGTGAAGGGGCGGGGTCGAACTATGGCTACACCTTC. The entire variable domain, with the rest obtained from reference TRBV2 and TRBJ1-2, is as follows: EPEVTQTPSHQVTQMGQEVILRCVPISNHLYFYWYRQILGQKVEFLVSFYNNEISEKSEIFDDQFSVERPDGSNFTLKIRSTKLEDSAMYFCASSEGAGSNYGYTFGSGTRLTVV.